The 4 T cell receptor beta chains listed next were all sequenced from one sample in a study of T cell responses to AZD1222 COVID-19 vaccine. Measured with immunoSEQ multiplex PCR; TCRdb has only the in-frame clones, and not every one. The table has more than 100,000 clones, approximately 90% seen once; the top ten hold roughly 8.4%. Source: peripheral blood, taken on day 0 of AZD1222 vaccination. The source of these receptors is an adult in good health.

In this sample, this clone turned up a few times. V gene TRBV24-1 combines with J gene TRBJ2-5, with TRBD2 matching 11 bases. Germline trimming cut 5 bases from V and 3 bases from J; bases unmatched to any gene: 7. The germline CDR1 and CDR2 sequences are KGHDR and SFDVKD. There are 16 residues in the CDR3. The CDR3 region is CATSVDGTSGKETQYF. In DNA, the CDR3 is TGTGCCACCAGTGTTGATGGGACTAGCGGAAAAGAGACCCAGTACTTC.

This clone was observed a few times. The chain is built from TRBV12-3 or TRBV12-4 and TRBJ2-1, with D maybe TRBD2 (5 bases). Trimming removed 7 bases at V and 9 bases at J, with 16 bases between. CDR3 length equals 13 residues. The CDR3 sequence: CASNFGNIGEQFF. The CDR3, as DNA: TGTGCCAGCAACTTCGGGAACATTGGTGAGCAGTTCTTC.

The chain joins TRBV7-8 to TRBJ1-1; unclear D gene. The germline V gene encodes CDR1 SGHVS and CDR2 FQNEAQ. The CDR3 consists of 16 residues. V lost 1 base, J lost 3 bases, and 15 bases lay in between. The CDR3 sequence: CASSLETQVFDTEAFF. The CDR3 bases are TGTGCCAGCAGCTTAGAGACCCAAGTTTTCGACACTGAAGCTTTCTTT.

There are a few counts of this clone. J is TRBJ1-2 and V is TRBV5-8; 10 nucleotides align to TRBD1. This CDR3 is 18 amino acids long. The V segment lost 0 bases and the J segment 4 bases; nucleotides outside the gene matches: 12. Germline lookup yields CDR1 SGHTS and CDR2 YDEGEE. CDR3 nucleotides: TGTGCCAGCAGCTTGGTCACTCTAGGGACAGGGGATGCCTATGGCTACACCTTC. Translating it yields CASSLVTLGTGDAYGYTF.